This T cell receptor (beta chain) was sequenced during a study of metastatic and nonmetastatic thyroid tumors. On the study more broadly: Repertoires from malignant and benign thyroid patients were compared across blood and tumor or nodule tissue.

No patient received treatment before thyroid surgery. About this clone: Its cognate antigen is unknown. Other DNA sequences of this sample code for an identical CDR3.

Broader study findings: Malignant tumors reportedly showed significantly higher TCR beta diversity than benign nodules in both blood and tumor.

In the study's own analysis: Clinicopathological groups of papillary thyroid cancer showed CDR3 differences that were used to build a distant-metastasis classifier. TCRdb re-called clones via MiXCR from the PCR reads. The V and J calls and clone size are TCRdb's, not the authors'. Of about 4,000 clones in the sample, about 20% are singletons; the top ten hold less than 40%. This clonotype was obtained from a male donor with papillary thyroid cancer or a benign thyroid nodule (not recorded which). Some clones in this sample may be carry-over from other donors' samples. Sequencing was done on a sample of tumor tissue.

This CDR3 is CASSYSDRGVYGYTF. CDR3 nucleotides: TGTGCCAGCAGTTACTCAGACAGGGGCGTCTATGGCTACACCTTC. The chain couples TRBV6-2 or TRBV6-3 to TRBJ1-2; 8 bases agree with TRBD1. Germline-derived CDR1 and CDR2 are MNHEY and SVGEGT. V lost 0 bases, J lost 4 bases, and 4 bases stayed unmatched. This CDR3 comprises 15 residues.